These 27 T cell receptor beta chains were sequenced from one sample in a study of T cell responses to AZD1222 COVID-19 vaccine (dated by TCRdb to the early 2020s). The method behind the library was the immunoSEQ multiplex PCR assay. Here the immuneACCESS table is served through TCRdb, limited to in-frame sequences with V and J called. Missing clones are a known gap in these copies; in checked studies unresolved V genes cover under half, and the rest lacks a known reason. A total of 70,000 or so clones appear in this sample, 70% to 90% of them only once. Roughly 20% of the sample lies in the top ten. The sample's time point, from its label and the paper: baseline before first vaccination. This sample comprised peripheral blood, obtained on day 0 of AZD1222 vaccination. These receptors originate from an adult in good health.

The CDR3: CASSENGLGGETQYF. As DNA, the CDR3 is TGTGCCAGCAGTGAAAATGGACTAGGTGGGGAGACCCAGTACTTC. The chain combines TRBV2 with TRBJ2-5; 7 nucleotides line up with TRBD2. The CDR3 loop spans 15 amino acids. CDR1 and CDR2 (germline): SNHLY, FYNNEI. Germline trimming cut 2 bases from V and 5 bases from J; bases unmatched to any gene: 8.

For the CDR3, the DNA is TGTGCCAGCAGCTCTCAGGGGTCAGACCAGCCCCAGCATTTT. This translates into CASSSQGSDQPQHF. The chain recombines TRBV7-9 with TRBJ1-5, with a weak D call TRBD1 (6 bases). CDR1 is SEHNR and CDR2 is FQNEAQ in the germline V gene (reference sequence). CDR3 length: 14 amino acids. V shed 4 bases and J shed 7 bases, with 14 bases lying between them.

The V and J genes are TRBV3-1 (or the pseudogene TRBV3-2) and TRBJ2-2, with a weak D call TRBD1 (6 bases). The CDR3 loop spans 15 amino acids. Germline CDR1 and CDR2: LGHDT and YNNKEL (reference sequence). Trimming removed 4 bases from V and 0 bases from J, with 9 bases in between. For the CDR3, the DNA is TGTGCCAGCAGCCTCCGACAGGCGAACACCGGGGAGCTGTTTTTT. Protein product: CASSLRQANTGELFF.

The chain employs TRBV5-4 and TRBJ2-2; D may be TRBD2 (6 bases). The germline V gene has CDR1 SGHNT and CDR2 YYREEE (reference sequence). Trimming shortened V by 1 base and J by 4 bases, and 14 bases separated the two germline ends. The CDR3 runs to 16 residues. CDR3 protein: CASSLSRGAGTGELFF. The CDR3, as DNA: TGTGCCAGCAGCTTGTCGCGGGGTGCGGGCACCGGGGAGCTGTTTTTT.

The chain recombines TRBV6-6 with TRBJ1-3; D is uncertain. Looked up from germline, CDR1 is MNHNY and CDR2 is SVGAGI (reference sequence). The CDR3 is made up of 13 amino acids. Trimming stripped 4 bases from V and 0 bases from J, with 4 bases between. DNA of the CDR3: TGTGCCAGCAGTTTTAGCTCTGGAAACACCATATATTTT. It specifies CASSFSSGNTIYF.

This chain joins TRBV7-3 and TRBJ2-6, with 7 bases lining up with TRBD1. The CDR3 has 15 residues. V lost 4 bases and J lost 4; bases outside the gene matches: 4. Germline lookup yields CDR1 SGHTA and CDR2 FQGTGA. The CDR3 bases are TGTGCCAGCAGCTCCACAGGGGCCGGGGCCAACGTCCTGACTTTC. This translates into CASSSTGAGANVLTF.

The chain couples TRBV28 to TRBJ2-7; TRBD1 or TRBD2 may be the D gene (6 bases each). Germline V gene data show CDR1 as MDHEN and CDR2 as SYDVKM. CDR3 length equals 13 residues. With 8 bases removed from V and 4 bases from J, the gap between germline ends came to 15 bases. Here the CDR3 DNA reads TGTGCCAGCCGTCGGGGGCAGTTTTACGAGCAGTACTTC. It translates to CASRRGQFYEQYF.

The chain is built from TRBV2 and TRBJ2-3, with 8 bases matching TRBD1. The V segment lost 7 bases and the J segment 2 bases; nucleotides outside the gene matches: 5. CDR1 SNHLY and CDR2 FYNNEI come from the germline V gene. The CDR3 has 14 residues. The DNA of the CDR3 is TGTGCCAGCACCCAGGGGGCTTCCACAGATACGCAGTATTTT. Protein product: CASTQGASTDTQYF.

This chain connects TRBV27 to TRBJ2-7, with no clear D. V shed 0 bases and J shed 3 bases, with 6 bases lying between them. The CDR3 length is 13 residues. CDR1 is MNHEY and CDR2 is SMNVEV in the germline V gene (reference sequence). This CDR3 is CASSLSASYEQYF. The CDR3 bases are TGTGCCAGCAGTTTATCGGCCAGCTACGAGCAGTACTTC.

The chain is built from TRBV11-2 and TRBJ2-7; maybe TRBD2 (6 bases). V was pared by 1 base and J by 1 base, with 11 bases between. Germline V gene data show CDR1 as SGHAT and CDR2 as FQNNGV. The CDR3 is 15 amino acids. The CDR3 reads CASSLGFGGSYEQYF. In nucleotides, the CDR3 is TGTGCCAGCAGCTTAGGGTTCGGGGGTTCCTACGAGCAGTACTTC.

This clone was seen a single time. The genes are TRBV18 and TRBJ1-1; D is perhaps TRBD1 (5 bases). The CDR3 extends over 16 amino acids. Germline V lookup: CDR1 KGHSH, CDR2 LQKENI. V was shortened by 2 bases and J by 1 base, with 14 bases between the two germline ends. Written as DNA, the CDR3 is TGTGCCAGCTCACCAAAGCAGGGAGGTGGGAACACTGAAGCTTTCTTT. Translating it yields CASSPKQGGGNTEAFF.

The chain is built from TRBV20-1 and TRBJ2-1; D is unclear. This CDR3 spans 11 amino acids. Germline V gene data show CDR1 as DFQATT and CDR2 as SNEGSKA (reference sequence). The V gene lost 5 bases and the J gene lost 3 bases, with 5 bases spanning the gap. The CDR3 is CSAGNYNEQFF. CDR3 sequence (DNA): TGCAGTGCTGGGAACTACAATGAGCAGTTCTTC.

The V and J genes are TRBV6-2 or TRBV6-3 and TRBJ2-7; possibly TRBD1 for D (6 bases). CDR3 length equals 15 residues. Trimming shortened V by 5 bases and J by 3 bases, and 17 bases separated the two germline ends. Germline V gene data show CDR1 as MNHEY and CDR2 as SVGEGT. The DNA of the CDR3 is TGTGCCAGCAGTCCATGGGCAGGGGAAATCTACGAGCAGTACTTC. Translating gives CASSPWAGEIYEQYF.

The J gene is TRBJ2-5, the V gene TRBV6-6; D unclear. The germline V gene has CDR1 MNHNY and CDR2 SVGAGI (reference sequence). This CDR3 comprises 15 residues. V was cut by 0 bases and J by 5 bases, with 13 bases left in between. The CDR3 spells CASSYSTHPKETQYF. CDR3 in DNA: TGTGCCAGCAGTTACTCGACACATCCAAAGGAGACCCAGTACTTC.

The V and J genes are TRBV5-1 and TRBJ2-1; 10 nucleotides match TRBD2. V gave up 4 bases and J gave up 5 bases; unmatched junction bases: 6. From germline, CDR1 is SGHRS and CDR2 YFSETQ. CDR3 size: 15 residues. The CDR3 here is CASSEGLADNNEQFF. Here the CDR3 DNA reads TGCGCCAGCAGCGAAGGACTAGCGGATAACAATGAGCAGTTCTTC. Together with reference TRBV5-1 and TRBJ2-1, the CDR3 gives the full variable domain: KAGVTQTPRYLIKTRGQQVTLSCSPISGHRSVSWYQQTPGQGLQFLFEYFSETQRNKGNFPGRFSGRQFSNSRSEMNVSTLELGDSALYLCASSEGLADNNEQFFGPGTRLTVL.

The rearrangement joins TRBV2 to TRBJ1-3, with D uncertain. The CDR3 is 15 amino acids. Looked up from germline, CDR1 is SNHLY and CDR2 is FYNNEI. Trimming removed 6 bases from V and 0 bases from J, with 12 bases in between. CDR3 protein: CASRMRAISGNTIYF. CDR3 DNA: TGTGCCAGCAGAATGAGAGCTATCTCTGGAAACACCATATATTTT. Complete variable domain (other parts from reference TRBV2 and TRBJ1-3): EPEVTQTPSHQVTQMGQEVILRCVPISNHLYFYWYRQILGQKVEFLVSFYNNEISEKSEIFDDQFSVERPDGSNFTLKIRSTKLEDSAMYFCASRMRAISGNTIYFGEGSWLTVV.

V usage is TRBV7-5 and J usage is TRBJ1-2. TRBV7-5 is labeled a pseudogene. The CDR3 consists of 16 residues. The CDR3 DNA reads as TGTGTCAGAAGCTTAGCCTCGAGGAGGGGTTCCTATGGCTACACCTTC. Translation gives CVRSLASRRGSYGYTF.

This chain links TRBV12-3 or TRBV12-4 with TRBJ1-2, with 7 bases identical to TRBD1. The V segment lost 5 bases and the J segment 8 bases; nucleotides outside the gene matches: 5. This CDR3 is 12 amino acids long. The CDR3 region has the DNA TGTGCCAGCAGTCAGGACAGGCGCGGCTACACCTTC. Its translation is CASSQDRRGYTF.

This sequence joins TRBV27 and TRBJ2-3; 15 bases align to TRBD2. J gave up 0 bases and V 5 bases, and 9 bases lay outside the gene matches. In germline, CDR1 is MNHEY, CDR2 SMNVEV (reference sequence). The CDR3 sequence is 19 residues long. CDR3 sequence reads: CASSPGLAGGVSSTDTQYF. CDR3 DNA sequence: TGTGCCAGCAGTCCGGGACTAGCGGGAGGAGTTTCTAGCACAGATACGCAGTATTTT.

The J gene is TRBJ2-5, the V gene TRBV27, with D perhaps TRBD2 (6 bases). This CDR3 is built from 21 residues. The V gene lost 3 bases and the J gene lost 5 bases, with 34 bases spanning the gap. Germline CDR1 is MNHEY and CDR2 is SMNVEV (reference sequence). In DNA, the CDR3 is TGTGCCAGCAGTTTGCGGGTGATGCGGGACCCACCTTTCGCCTCGTGGGAGACCCAGTACTTC. As protein: CASSLRVMRDPPFASWETQYF.

This sequence joins TRBV27 and TRBJ1-4; D call uncertain. Trimming shortened V by 0 bases and J by 10 bases, and 18 bases separated the two germline ends. The CDR3 length is 16 residues. Looked up from germline, CDR1 is MNHEY and CDR2 is SMNVEV (reference sequence). The DNA of the CDR3 is TGTGCCAGCAGTTTATCTCCGGGCTTTCGCGCGGGAAAACTGTTTTTT. Residues: CASSLSPGFRAGKLFF.

The rearrangement uses TRBV10-3 and TRBJ2-6; no firm D call. Germline V gene sequence: CDR1 ENHRY, CDR2 SYGVKD. Trimming removed 3 bases at V and 4 bases at J, with 7 bases between. The CDR3 is 14 residues long. CDR3 DNA sequence: TGTGCCATCAGTGATTTAGAGGGGGCCAACGTCCTGACTTTC. Its protein is CAISDLEGANVLTF.

The J gene is TRBJ2-3, the V gene TRBV18; unclear D gene. CDR3 length: 15 residues. Trimming pared 1 base from V and 2 bases from J, leaving 10 bases between. Germline V gene lookup returns CDR1 KGHSH and CDR2 LQKENI. The chain's CDR3 is CASSPLPQNTDTQYF. The CDR3 DNA is TGTGCCAGCTCACCACTTCCACAGAACACAGATACGCAGTATTTT.

This clone has only a few counts. The chain joins TRBV10-3 to TRBJ1-1; D remains ambiguous. This CDR3 contains 12 residues. Germline CDR1 reads ENHRY; CDR2 reads SYGVKD. V gave up 7 bases and J gave up 3 bases, with 9 bases separating them. The CDR3 nucleotides are TGTGCCATCAACGGACCTTACACTGAAGCTTTCTTT. It translates to CAINGPYTEAFF.

This clone occurred a few times. This rearrangement joins TRBV7-2 to TRBJ2-7; a weak D match, TRBD1 (6 bases). CDR1 SGHTA and CDR2 FQGNSA come from the germline V gene. Deletions cut 5 bases from V and 0 bases from J, with 20 bases between. This CDR3 region has 17 residues. CDR3 sequence (DNA): TGTGCCAGCAGCATAGACCACAGGGAGTGGGGCTCCTACGAGCAGTACTTC. Protein product: CASSIDHREWGSYEQYF. Full variable domain (remainder filled in from reference TRBV7-2 and TRBJ2-7): GAGVSQSPSNKVTEKGKDVELRCDPISGHTALYWYRQSLGQGLEFLIYFQGNSAPDKSGLPSDRFSAERTGGSVSTLTIQRTQQEDSAVYLCASSIDHREWGSYEQYFGPGTRLTVT.

The sample holds a few counts of this clone. The chain recombines TRBV9 with TRBJ1-3; 8 bases are shared with TRBD1. Trimming took 0 bases from V and 1 from J; bases not matched to a gene: 12. Germline assignment: CDR1 SGDLS and CDR2 YYNGEE. CDR3 length: 19 residues. The CDR3 bases are TGTGCCAGCAGCGTAGATTTGGGTGGACAGGGTCTTTCTGGAAACACCATATATTTT. It codes for CASSVDLGGQGLSGNTIYF.

J is TRBJ2-1 and V is TRBV4-3; no clear D. V was clipped by 1 base and J by 7 bases, with 8 bases between them. Germline V gives CDR1 LGHNA, CDR2 YSLEER. The CDR3 loop spans 13 amino acids. CDR3 residues: CASSQGGRNEQFF. The DNA of the CDR3 is TGCGCCAGCAGCCAAGGAGGACGGAATGAGCAGTTCTTC.